The next 19 T cell receptor beta chains were all read from a single sample in a study of blood T cell repertoires in COVID-19. Sequencing used immunoSEQ multiplex PCR; TCRdb keeps in-frame clones, though not all of them. The sample has roughly 180,000 clones, about nine tenths seen once. Sequencing was performed on PBMCs or T cells enriched from blood (not recorded which). Receptors were obtained from a woman in her thirties who had recovered from COVID-19.

The V call is TRBV7-3, the J call TRBJ2-5, with D maybe TRBD1 (5 bases). Between the trimmed V and J ends, which lost 2 bases and 2 bases, there was a span of 18 bases. Germline V gives CDR1 SGHTA, CDR2 FQGTGA. This CDR3 has 17 amino acids. The CDR3 reads CASSLFGKLRQQETQYF. CDR3 DNA: TGTGCCAGCAGCTTATTCGGCAAGTTAAGACAGCAAGAGACCCAGTACTTC.

V gene TRBV7-2 combines with J gene TRBJ2-5; 8 nucleotides line up with TRBD2. The CDR3 is made up of 16 amino acids. Germline assignment: CDR1 SGHTA and CDR2 FQGNSA. V dropped 3 bases and J dropped 5; count of bases not matched to a gene: 11. The CDR3: CASSFSRAGVLETQYF. The CDR3 nucleotides read TGTGCCAGCAGCTTCTCGCGAGCGGGAGTCTTGGAGACCCAGTACTTC.

The rearrangement joins TRBV2 to TRBJ1-1; 8 bases agree with TRBD1. V was pared by 4 bases and J by 2 bases, with 6 bases of the junction left unmatched. The germline V gene encodes CDR1 SNHLY and CDR2 FYNNEI. The CDR3 consists of 15 residues. CDR3 residues: CASSATGVANTEAFF. DNA for the CDR3: TGTGCCAGCAGTGCGACAGGGGTGGCAAACACTGAAGCTTTCTTT.

This rearrangement joins TRBV24-1 to TRBJ2-3; D unresolved. V dropped 3 bases and J dropped 3 bases, with 9 bases sitting between them. CDR1 and CDR2 (germline): KGHDR, SFDVKD. The CDR3 loop spans 14 amino acids. CDR3 loop: CATSDIETTDTQYF. Written as DNA, the CDR3 is TGTGCCACCAGTGATATTGAGACAACAGATACGCAGTATTTT.

The V and J genes are TRBV25-1 and TRBJ1-2, with 7 bases aligning to TRBD1. The V and J ends lost 7 bases and 2 bases, in that order; junction bases with no gene match: 4. Germline-derived CDR1 and CDR2 are MGHDK and SYGVNS. The CDR3 loop spans 13 amino acids. The CDR3 DNA is TGTGCCAGCACCTCGGGACAGAACTATGGCTACACCTTC. Its protein product is CASTSGQNYGYTF.

The CDR3 region is CATTRDRGYEQYF. CDR3 nucleotides: TGTGCCACCACCCGGGACAGGGGTTACGAGCAGTACTTC. The rearrangement joins TRBV13 to TRBJ2-7; 10 positions match TRBD1. This CDR3 region has 13 residues. V gave up 10 bases and J gave up 4 bases; unmatched junction bases: 7. Per germline, CDR1 PRHDT and CDR2 FYEKMQ (reference sequence).

The rearrangement links TRBV5-6 to TRBJ2-3; a weak D match, TRBD2 (5 bases). CDR3 size: 14 residues. Germline V gives CDR1 SGHDT, CDR2 YYEEEE. With 0 bases removed from V and 2 bases from J, the gap between germline ends came to 7 bases. CDR3 sequence (DNA): TGTGCCAGCAGCTTGGGGACTCTCACAGATACGCAGTATTTT. This codes for CASSLGTLTDTQYF. The variable domain in full, with the rest retrieved from reference TRBV5-6 and TRBJ2-3, is DAGVTQSPTHLIKTRGQQVTLRCSPKSGHDTVSWYQQALGQGPQFIFQYYEEEERQRGNFPDRFSGHQFPNYSSELNVNALLLGDSALYLCASSLGTLTDTQYFGPGTRLTVL.

The chain carries TRBV6-5 and TRBJ1-5; TRBD1 agrees at 7 bases. The CDR3 is 13 amino acids. V lost 6 bases to trimming and J lost 7 bases; unmatched junction nucleotides: 6. Germline V gene lookup returns CDR1 MNHEY and CDR2 SVGAGI. CDR3: CASSGGQQQPQHF. The CDR3 DNA reads as TGTGCCAGCAGCGGGGGACAGCAGCAGCCCCAGCATTTT.

The gene calls are TRBV14 and TRBJ2-7; D is unresolved. Germline V gene sequence: CDR1 SGHDN, CDR2 FVKESK. With 2 bases removed from V and 5 bases from J, the gap between germline ends came to 4 bases. This CDR3 region has 11 residues. The CDR3 spells CASSQYDEQYF. The CDR3 DNA reads TGTGCCAGCAGCCAATATGACGAGCAGTACTTC.

The gene calls are TRBV12-3 or TRBV12-4 and TRBJ1-2; a possible D gene is TRBD1 (5 bases). V gave up 4 bases and J gave up 7 bases, with 13 bases separating them. CDR3 length: 13 amino acids. The CDR3: CASSYLQAGGYTF. Here the CDR3 DNA reads TGTGCCAGCAGTTACCTACAGGCCGGTGGCTACACCTTC.

This rearrangement joins TRBV7-2 to TRBJ2-7; 9 bases are a match to TRBD2. This CDR3 spans 15 amino acids. V gave up 1 base and J gave up 3 bases; unmatched junction bases: 4. Germline CDR1 is SGHTA and CDR2 is FQGNSA. CDR3 DNA: TGTGCCAGCAGCTTAGAGGCGGGAGGGATCTACGAGCAGTACTTC. Translation: CASSLEAGGIYEQYF. The full variable domain, in which reference TRBV7-2 and TRBJ2-7 provide the parts outside the CDR3, is GAGVSQSPSNKVTEKGKDVELRCDPISGHTALYWYRQSLGQGLEFLIYFQGNSAPDKSGLPSDRFSAERTGGSVSTLTIQRTQQEDSAVYLCASSLEAGGIYEQYFGPGTRLTVT.

The chain is built from TRBV7-3 and TRBJ1-2; 10 bases are a match to TRBD1. Germline V gene data show CDR1 as SGHTA and CDR2 as FQGTGA. This CDR3 has 16 residues. V dropped 3 bases and J dropped 1; count of bases not matched to a gene: 5. CDR3: CASSFRRDRGNYGYTF. DNA of the CDR3: TGTGCCAGCAGCTTTCGCCGGGACAGGGGTAACTATGGCTACACCTTC.

The chain recombines TRBV4-2 with TRBJ1-1; TRBD1 matches at 7 bases. Trimming at V came to 2 bases and at J to 6 bases, leaving 9 bases not matched to a gene. The CDR3 runs to 15 residues. CDR1 and CDR2 (germline): LGHNA, YNFKEQ. The DNA for the CDR3 is TGTGCCAGCAGCCAAAGCAGGGGGTTGGGGTCTGAAGCTTTCTTT. It specifies CASSQSRGLGSEAFF.

This clone has just one count. The V gene is TRBV9, the J gene TRBJ2-2; D is possibly TRBD2 (6 bases). Germline loops: CDR1 SGDLS, CDR2 YYNGEE. The CDR3 loop spans 18 amino acids. Trimming shortened V by 2 bases and J by 5 bases, and 22 bases separated the two germline ends. As DNA, the CDR3 is TGTGCCAGCAGCGTGGCCCCTGTGTGGAAGGGAGGAACCGGGGAGCTGTTTTTT. Translation: CASSVAPVWKGGTGELFF.

V and J are TRBV6-1 and TRBJ2-3; TRBD2 might be the D (5 bases). Germline V gene sequence: CDR1 MNHNS, CDR2 SASEGT. V dropped 0 bases and J dropped 6 bases, with 10 bases sitting between them. The length of the CDR3 is 14 residues. Written as DNA, the CDR3 is TGTGCCAGCAGTGAAGCGTTTGAGCGGGATACGCAGTATTTT. It translates to CASSEAFERDTQYF.

In its sample, this clone was seen once. This sequence joins TRBV27 and TRBJ1-1, with TRBD1 matching 8 bases. From germline, CDR1 is MNHEY and CDR2 SMNVEV (reference sequence). The CDR3 is 14 residues long. The V and J ends lost 5 bases and 3 bases, in that order; junction bases with no gene match: 5. In DNA, the CDR3 is TGTGCCAGCAGTAAGCAGGGGGCGTACACTGAAGCTTTCTTT. The encoded protein is CASSKQGAYTEAFF.

The chain couples TRBV7-9 to TRBJ2-5; no reliable D call. V was cut by 4 bases and J by 4 bases, with 13 bases left in between. The V gene's germline CDR1 is SEHNR and CDR2 FQNEAQ (reference sequence). The CDR3 covers 14 residues. CDR3 loop: CASSSTGGSETQYF. In DNA form, the CDR3 reads TGTGCCAGCAGCTCTACGGGTGGCTCAGAGACCCAGTACTTC.

The rearrangement uses TRBV5-1 and TRBJ1-3; D ambiguous. CDR3 length equals 17 residues. The V gene's germline CDR1 is SGHRS and CDR2 YFSETQ. V dropped 0 bases and J dropped 0 bases, with 13 bases sitting between them. The CDR3 sequence is CASSLERRTDSGNTIYF. As DNA, the CDR3 is TGCGCCAGCAGCTTGGAGCGGCGAACTGACTCTGGAAACACCATATATTTT.

The genes are TRBV7-9 and TRBJ2-5; 7 bases are a match to TRBD2. CDR3 length: 15 residues. Germline CDR1 and CDR2: SEHNR and FQNEAQ (reference sequence). V shed 5 bases, J shed 3 bases, and the junction held 9 bases outside the gene matches. CDR3 amino acids: CASSPGGGEKETQYF. The CDR3 region has the DNA TGTGCCAGCAGCCCCGGTGGGGGGGAGAAAGAGACCCAGTACTTC.